The next 24 T cell receptor beta chains were all read from a single sample in a study of tumor and adjacent non-tumor tissue in lung cancer. TCRbeta libraries were built with three rounds of nested PCR, modified from ARM-PCR. MiXCR, applied by TCRdb to the multiplex PCR reads, yields one record per CDR3 protein. Of fewer than 120,000 distinct CDR3 sequences listed, about 80% were seen once; the top ten hold 20% to 25%. RNA was extracted from bulk tissue without any cell sorting. Material for sequencing was lung tumor tissue. The receptors here all came from a man in his 70s with non-small cell lung cancer.

Remarks on this clonotype: At one boundary the junction diverges from the germline segment, which might be a read error. V gene TRBV6-1 combines with J gene TRBJ2-1; tentatively, D is TRBD2 (6 bases). The CDR3 is made up of 16 amino acids. CDR1 MNHNS and CDR2 SASEGT come from the germline V gene. The CDR3 region is CTSTLRRGTGSNEQCF. The CDR3 coding sequence is TGTACCAGCACCCTAAGGAGGGGCACCGGGTCCAATGAGCAGTGCTTC.

Details on this clonotype: One end of the junction is discordant with germline, which a read error may explain. The chain has TRBV12-3 or TRBV12-4 and TRBJ2-5, with 7 bases fitting TRBD1. The CDR3 extends over 14 amino acids. The CDR3 here is CAGSFRDSRETQYF. The CDR3, as DNA: TGTGCCGGCAGTTTTAGGGACAGTCGAGAGACCCAGTACTTC.

V usage is TRBV6-1 and J usage is TRBJ2-7; possible D gene TRBD1, 5 bases. With 3 bases removed from V and 2 bases from J, the gap between germline ends came to 14 bases. Germline CDR1 is MNHNS and CDR2 is SASEGT. This CDR3 has 15 residues. The CDR3 loop reads CASSDHVTATYEQYF. The DNA of the CDR3 is TGTGCCAGCAGTGATCACGTGACAGCGACCTACGAGCAGTACTTC.

A note on this clonotype: A much larger clonotype is one base distant, so this may be a read error. The chain carries TRBV28 and TRBJ1-1; D uncertain. The CDR3 has 13 amino acids. V was clipped by 5 bases and J by 5 bases, with 12 bases between them. Germline loops: CDR1 MDHEN, CDR2 SYDVKM. This chain's CDR3 is CASSLRLRTEAFF. For the CDR3, the DNA is TGTGCCAGCAGTCTCCGTCTTCGGACTGAAGCTTTCTTT.

The chain links TRBV12-3 or TRBV12-4 to TRBJ2-4; weak D call: TRBD1 (5 bases). The CDR3 spans 15 residues. Trimming stripped 9 bases from V and 6 bases from J, with 21 bases between. The CDR3 sequence: CASSPTDSSSNIQYF. The CDR3 DNA is TGTGCCAGTAGTCCAACCGACAGCTCATCAAACATTCAGTACTTC.

In regard to this clonotype: The germline gene is not matched at one end of the junction; a read error may be the cause. The rearrangement uses TRBV6-1 and TRBJ2-7; possibly TRBD1 for D (6 bases). Germline V gene sequence: CDR1 MNHNS, CDR2 SASEGT. The CDR3 spans 14 residues. CDR3 region: CASSGAQGTKERYF. The CDR3 region has the DNA TGTGCCAGCAGTGGAGCACAGGGAACAAAGGAGCGGTACTTC.

This clonotype occurred many times. This likely comes from a read error, as the CDR3 has no conserved phenylalanine or tryptophan at its end. The limits of the CDR3 on the DNA are not certain, so only TCRdb's listed CDR3 is given. The chain links TRBV6-5 to TRBJ1-1; the DNA was not compared with TRBD1, the D call given in the table. Germline CDR1 reads MNHEY; CDR2 reads SVGAGI. A total of 13 residues make up the CDR3, ends included. CDR3 in amino acids: CASSSGTGGKTFT.

The J gene is TRBJ2-2, the V gene TRBV6-5; no reliable D call. Per the germline V gene, CDR1 is MNHEY and CDR2 is SVGAGI. The CDR3 has 15 amino acids. Trimming left V 6 bases short and J 9 bases short, with 20 bases between. The CDR3 protein is CASSYHRRAARELFF. CDR3 nucleotide sequence: TGTGCCAGCAGCTACCACCGAAGGGCCGCCAGGGAGCTGTTTTTT.

For this clonotype: Germline and junction disagree at one end, which may indicate a read error. The chain joins TRBV5-6 to TRBJ1-5; a weak D match, TRBD1 (5 bases). There are 16 residues in the CDR3. Germline CDR1 reads SGHDT; CDR2 reads YYEEEE. The CDR3 region has the DNA TGTGCCAGCAGCTTGACTGGGACGGAAAGCAATCAGCTCCAGCGTTTT. This gives the protein CASSLTGTESNQLQRF.

With respect to this clonotype: An end of the junction differs from the germline gene, which may be a read error. CDR3 sequence (DNA): TGTGCCAGCAATTACTTCGGGTGGGGACAGAATAGCAGTCAGCCCCGGCATTTT. Encoded protein: CASNYFGWGQNSSQPRHF. V gene TRBV6-6 combines with J gene TRBJ1-5, with 7 positions matching TRBD1. The CDR3 runs to 18 residues. Germline values: CDR1 MNHNY, CDR2 SVGAGI (reference sequence).

The rearrangement joins TRBV11-3 to TRBJ1-1; perhaps TRBD1 as D (5 bases). Germline CDR1 is SGHNT and CDR2 is YENEEA. V lost 9 bases and J lost 0, with 20 bases in between. The CDR3 covers 16 residues. CDR3 sequence: CASCLKTEWMNTEAFF. The DNA for the CDR3 is TGTGCCAGTTGCTTAAAGACAGAGTGGATGAACACTGAAGCTTTCTTT.

Only one count was recorded for this clonotype. The CDR3 nucleotides are TGCATCTCCGATAGAGGGAAGGCTAACTATGGCTACACCTTC. It is translated as CISDRGKANYGYTF. The chain couples TRBV29-1 to TRBJ1-2; D is uncertain. CDR3 length: 14 residues. Germline loops: CDR1 SQVTM, CDR2 ANQGSEA.

This chain links TRBV29-1 with TRBJ1-2; D not certain. Germline V gene sequence: CDR1 SQVTM, CDR2 ANQGSEA. The CDR3 totals 16 residues. V was shortened by 4 bases and J by 6 bases, with 24 bases between the two germline ends. The DNA for the CDR3 is TGCAGCGTTGTCCCCTGTCAGTCCTCGGAAGAAGATGGCTACACCTTC. Protein product: CSVVPCQSSEEDGYTF.

About this clonotype itself: At one end, the junction sequence differs from germline, possibly due to a read error. This rearrangement joins TRBV12-5 to TRBJ2-2; a possible D gene is TRBD2 (5 bases). Germline V CDR1 and CDR2: LGHNT, FRNRAP. CDR3 size: 12 residues. The CDR3 sequence: CTSGLVAGELFF. CDR3 coding DNA: TGTACTAGTGGTTTGGTTGCCGGGGAACTGTTTTTT.

In regard to this clonotype: Relative to the germline gene, one junction end is altered; a read error may explain this. The V gene is TRBV4-3, the J gene TRBJ1-2; 8 bases match TRBD1. CDR3 size: 14 residues. CDR1 and CDR2 from the germline V gene are LGHNA and YSLEER. CDR3 coding DNA: TGCACCAGCAGCCGAGACCTTGGGACAGGACGCTACACCTTC. Its translation: CTSSRDLGTGRYTF.

Notes on this clonotype: The CDR3 carries no conserved terminal phenylalanine or tryptophan, so it likely arises from a read error. The rearrangement links TRBV20-1 to TRBJ1-2; D call uncertain. This CDR3 comprises 12 residues. V lost 1 base and J 2 bases, leaving 5 bases between the germline ends. Germline CDR1 reads DFQATT; CDR2 reads SNEGSKA (reference sequence). The DNA for the CDR3 is TGCAGTGCTAGAGTACTGAACTATGGCTACACCTAC. Residues: CSARVLNYGYTY.

On this clonotype itself: It is likely a read error, because the conserved phenylalanine at the end of the CDR3 is missing. This chain connects TRBV20-1 to TRBJ2-7; D is undetermined. The CDR3 covers 11 residues. The germline V and J ends were trimmed by 3 bases and 3 bases, with 6 bases remaining between them. The V gene's germline CDR1 is DFQATT and CDR2 SNEGSKA (reference sequence). CDR3 DNA: TGCAGTGCTAGTACAGTCTACGAGCAGTACCTC. It translates to CSASTVYEQYL.

About this clonotype itself: One end of the junction varies from germline; a read error may be responsible. The V call is TRBV6-2 or TRBV6-3, the J call TRBJ2-3, with D uncertain. The CDR3 contains 10 residues. The germline V gene has CDR1 MNHEY and CDR2 SVGEGT. CDR3 nucleotides: TGTGCCAGTGGCGTGGATACACAGTATTTT. Residues: CASGVDTQYF.

The CDR3 region is CSVRLPLLDEQYF. The CDR3 DNA is TGCAGTGTTAGGCTTCCGCTACTGGACGAGCAGTACTTC. This chain connects TRBV20-1 to TRBJ2-7; unclear D gene. This CDR3 region has 13 residues. V dropped 7 bases and J dropped 5 bases, with 18 bases sitting between them. CDR1 is DFQATT and CDR2 is SNEGSKA in the germline V gene (reference sequence).

The CDR3 sequence is CASSLAGHESGELFF. In DNA, the CDR3 is TGTGCCAGCAGCTTAGCAGGACATGAGTCCGGGGAGCTGTTTTTT. The chain uses TRBV7-2 and TRBJ2-2; TRBD1 is a possible D gene (5 bases). V was shortened by 0 bases and J by 6 bases, with 11 bases between the two germline ends. Germline CDR1 is SGHTA and CDR2 is FQGNSA. The CDR3 runs to 15 residues. Full variable domain (remainder filled in from reference TRBV7-2 and TRBJ2-2): GAGVSQSPSNKVTEKGKDVELRCDPISGHTALYWYRQSLGQGLEFLIYFQGNSAPDKSGLPSDRFSAERTGGSVSTLTIQRTQQEDSAVYLCASSLAGHESGELFFGEGSRLTVL.

Only one count was recorded for this clonotype. The germline gene is not matched at one end of the junction; a read error may be the cause. V and J are TRBV6-5 and TRBJ2-5; 9 bases align to TRBD1. There are 17 residues in the CDR3. Looked up from germline, CDR1 is MNHEY and CDR2 is SVGAGI. The CDR3 region is CASSTAGTGFPQKTQCF. The CDR3 bases are TGTGCCAGCAGTACCGCCGGGACAGGGTTCCCACAAAAGACCCAGTGCTTC.

A note on this clonotype: The germline gene is not matched at one end of the junction; a read error may be the cause. The chain has TRBV4-3 and TRBJ2-4; D is uncertain. Germline-derived CDR1 and CDR2 are LGHNA and YSLEER. The CDR3 sequence is 15 residues long. This CDR3 is CASSLKTGFRNIHYF. CDR3 DNA: TGCGCCAGCAGCCTAAAGACGGGTTTCAGAAACATTCATTACTTC.

V usage is TRBV12-5 and J usage is TRBJ2-1; 8 bases line up with TRBD2. Unmatched junction bases numbered 16, after V lost 6 bases and J lost 15 bases. The CDR3 loop spans 14 amino acids. CDR1 is LGHNT and CDR2 is FRNRAP in the germline V gene. The CDR3 region has the DNA TGTGCTAGTGGCCGGGGGGGCCTAAGCAATGAACGGTTCTTC. Protein product: CASGRGGLSNERFF.

The CDR3 DNA reads as TGCAGCGGTCTTACAGGGGACAAAGAGCAGTACTTC. It codes for CSGLTGDKEQYF. The gene calls are TRBV29-1 and TRBJ2-7; 7 bases match TRBD1. V gave up 7 bases and J gave up 7 bases; unmatched junction bases: 10. The CDR3 is 12 amino acids. Looked up from germline, CDR1 is SQVTM and CDR2 is ANQGSEA.